This T cell receptor beta chain emerged from a study of beta chain features in type 1 diabetes. Study findings and constraints: Compared with healthy donors, patients appeared to share more similar naive, central memory and regulatory TCRB repertoires. Whether TCRB rearrangement is influenced by HLA type went unresolved here. Shorter templates may be favored by PCR, equally so in patients and controls.

The authors reverse transcribed all of the isolated RNA, so sequencing captured expressed TCRB transcripts. Clones were sequenced by immunoSEQ multiplex PCR, and TCRdb holds only the in-frame ones, with some missing. The sample lists over 40,000 clones; roughly half were seen once. Each of the CD4+ naive, central memory, regulatory and stem cell-like memory populations was sorted via CD45RO/CCR7/CD25/CD127/CD95/CD27. About this clone itself: Its target is unknown.

Germline trimming cut 6 bases from V and 9 bases from J; bases unmatched to any gene: 18. Germline CDR1 is SQVTM and CDR2 is ANQGSEA. CDR3 length: 16 residues. The receptor comes from a woman aged 18-30 years in good health. The rearrangement joins TRBV29-1 to TRBJ2-1; the match to TRBD2 covers 9 bases. Specimen: Tregs from blood. The CDR3 spells CSVLHTSGFSPAEQFF. The CDR3 coding sequence is TGCAGCGTCCTACACACTAGCGGGTTTTCCCCCGCTGAGCAGTTCTTC.